This T cell receptor beta chain came from a study of immune evolution from preneoplasia to lung adenocarcinoma. Assay used: immunoSEQ multiplex PCR; TCRdb lists only in-frame clones, some missing. This repertoire shows fewer than 5,000 clones, around 80% found once; its top ten account for about 7.9%. Two lung cancer pathologists independently confirmed each histologic diagnosis. The V and J ends lost 3 bases and 0 bases respectively, with 12 bases between them. CDR3 length: 15 amino acids. Germline V lookup: CDR1 GTSNPN, CDR2 SVGIG (reference sequence). The chain has TRBV30 and TRBJ2-1; D gene uncertain. Material for sequencing was FFPE adjacent normal lung tissue. This receptor was identified in a donor at least 70 years old with lung adenocarcinoma. For the CDR3, the DNA is TGTGCCTGGAGGGACCTTCAGACCTCCTACAATGAGCAGTTCTTC. Its protein product is CAWRDLQTSYNEQFF.